These 28 T cell receptor beta chains were sequenced from one sample in a study of shared clonotypes between healthy human individuals. Data came from immunoSEQ multiplex PCR; TCRdb stores just in-frame clones and leaves some out. The repertoire holds about 480,000 clones, with over 60% as singletons. The specimen sequenced was PBMCs. These receptors originate from a woman in her forties in good health. Some clones in this sample may be carry-over from other donors' samples.

The genes are TRBV6-1 and TRBJ2-6; perhaps D is TRBD1 or TRBD2 (5 bases each). Germline assignment: CDR1 MNHNS and CDR2 SASEGT. The CDR3 consists of 15 residues. The V end lost 2 bases, the J end lost 1 base, and 6 bases lay between the germline ends. The CDR3 bases are TGTGCCAGCAGTGAATGGGGGTCTGGGGCCAACGTCCTGACTTTC. This encodes CASSEWGSGANVLTF.

This rearrangement joins TRBV7-6 to TRBJ2-3, with TRBD2 identical over 9 bases. Germline V gene data show CDR1 as SGHVS and CDR2 as FNYEAQ. V lost 4 bases, J lost 1 base, and 6 bases stayed unmatched. This CDR3 has 16 amino acids. The CDR3 reads CASSWGSGSGTDTQYF. CDR3 sequence (DNA): TGTGCCAGCAGCTGGGGTAGCGGGAGCGGCACAGATACGCAGTATTTT.

The V and J genes are TRBV5-1 and TRBJ2-5; D gene ambiguous. V was trimmed by 0 bases and J by 2 bases, leaving 14 bases between them. Germline CDR1 is SGHRS and CDR2 is YFSETQ. The length of the CDR3 is 16 residues. CDR3 DNA: TGCGCCAGCAGCTTGGCCGGGTGGAACGGACAAGAGACCCAGTACTTC. Encoded protein: CASSLAGWNGQETQYF.

The chain carries TRBV6-4 and TRBJ1-2, with D possibly matching TRBD1 (5 bases). The CDR3 runs 17 residues. Trimming pared 0 bases from V and 4 bases from J, leaving 18 bases between. The V gene's germline CDR1 is MRHNA and CDR2 SNTAGT. Here the CDR3 reads CASSDSGNPQGTYGYTF. The CDR3 nucleotides read TGTGCCAGCAGTGACTCAGGAAACCCCCAGGGCACCTATGGCTACACCTTC.

The V gene is TRBV21-1, the J gene TRBJ1-5. TRBV21-1 is a documented pseudogene. CDR3 length: 21 residues. The CDR3 DNA sequence: TGTGCCAGCAGCGAACGGGGGTCTCTAAACACAATCAGCCCCAGCTTAATCACCCAGCATTTT. Translation gives CASSERGSLNTISPSLITQHF.

The chain is built from TRBV9 and TRBJ2-1; TRBD2 might be the D (6 bases). The CDR3 runs 16 residues. Deletions cut 3 bases from V and 4 bases from J, with 17 bases between. Germline V gene lookup returns CDR1 SGDLS and CDR2 YYNGEE. The CDR3 is CASSASRTSLYNEQFF. The CDR3 DNA reads as TGTGCCAGCAGCGCCTCCCGAACTAGCCTATACAATGAGCAGTTCTTC.

The chain links TRBV7-3 to TRBJ2-2, with D possibly matching TRBD1 (5 bases). Germline V CDR1 and CDR2: SGHTA, FQGTGA. The V and J ends lost 4 bases and 3 bases respectively, with 9 bases between them. The CDR3 totals 14 residues. The CDR3 here is CASSSTAHTGELFF. The CDR3 coding sequence is TGTGCCAGCAGCTCGACAGCGCACACCGGGGAGCTGTTTTTT.

The chain carries TRBV30 and TRBJ2-1; weak D call: TRBD1 (6 bases). The CDR3 is made up of 13 amino acids. Germline loops: CDR1 GTSNPN, CDR2 SVGIG (reference sequence). V lost 0 bases, J lost 6 bases, and 9 bases lay in between. CDR3 nucleotide sequence: TGTGCCTGGAGTGTCCAGGGGACCAATGAGCAGTTCTTC. Translated: CAWSVQGTNEQFF.

This clone was counted once. The rearrangement joins TRBV28 to TRBJ2-2; TRBD2 matches 11 bases. This CDR3 contains 13 residues. V lost 6 bases and J lost 7; bases outside the gene matches: 1. Germline V gene sequence: CDR1 MDHEN, CDR2 SYDVKM. The CDR3 reads CASRTSGNGELFF. In nucleotides, the CDR3 is TGTGCCAGCAGGACTAGCGGGAACGGGGAGCTGTTTTTT.

The V gene is TRBV7-9, the J gene TRBJ2-5; no reliable D call. The CDR3 has 12 residues. Germline CDR1 and CDR2: SEHNR and FQNEAQ (reference sequence). V was trimmed by 3 bases and J by 2 bases, leaving 4 bases between them. The CDR3 sequence is CASSFKQETQYF. The CDR3, as DNA: TGTGCCAGCAGCTTCAAGCAAGAGACCCAGTACTTC.

CDR3 nucleotide sequence: TGTGCCAGCAGCTACGGGTCCGTACAGGGGTTCTACGAGCAGTACTTC. This codes for CASSYGSVQGFYEQYF. The chain is built from TRBV7-8 and TRBJ2-7; 7 bases are shared with TRBD1. CDR1 is SGHVS, CDR2 FQNEAQ, per germline. V shed 4 bases and J 3 bases; nucleotides not matched to a gene: 12. The CDR3 is 16 residues long.

In DNA form, the CDR3 reads TGTGCCACCAGAGGAGACAGGGTCGGGAATACGCAGTATTTT. It specifies CATRGDRVGNTQYF. The chain has TRBV15 and TRBJ2-3; TRBD1 matches at 7 bases. The V and J ends lost 6 bases and 7 bases, in that order; junction bases with no gene match: 10. The CDR3 is made up of 14 amino acids. The germline CDR1 and CDR2 sequences are LNHNV and YYDKDF (reference sequence).

V is TRBV6-1 and J is TRBJ2-7; 8 bases agree with TRBD2. CDR3 size: 14 residues. Germline V gene data show CDR1 as MNHNS and CDR2 as SASEGT. V lost 7 bases, J lost 2 bases, and 7 bases stayed unmatched. DNA for the CDR3: TGTGCCAGCACCATGCTAGCGGGCCCCTACGAGCAGTACTTC. Translated, it gives CASTMLAGPYEQYF.

This clone was detected once. V and J are TRBV5-1 and TRBJ1-5, with D unresolved. Germline loops: CDR1 SGHRS, CDR2 YFSETQ. The CDR3 totals 13 residues. V dropped 4 bases and J dropped 4 bases, with 9 bases sitting between them. Here the CDR3 DNA reads TGCGCCAGCAGCCCGGACGGGAATCAGCCCCAGCATTTT. Its translation: CASSPDGNQPQHF.

The V gene is TRBV29-1, the J gene TRBJ2-7; 8 bases fit TRBD1. This CDR3 region has 13 residues. V shed 7 bases, J shed 0 bases, and the junction held 5 bases outside the gene matches. CDR1 is SQVTM, CDR2 ANQGSEA, per germline. CDR3 protein: CSAGQGYSYEQYF. CDR3 DNA sequence: TGCAGCGCAGGACAGGGATACTCCTACGAGCAGTACTTC.

The CDR3 DNA is TGTGCCAGCAGCCCCAACAGGGGGCCCACCGGGGAGCTGTTTTTT. It yields the protein CASSPNRGPTGELFF. The rearrangement joins TRBV7-2 to TRBJ2-2, with TRBD1 matching over 9 bases. V trimming: 5 bases; J trimming: 4 bases; junction bases outside the gene matches: 5. The CDR3 is 15 residues long. Germline V gene lookup returns CDR1 SGHTA and CDR2 FQGNSA. Looking up the rest from reference TRBV7-2 and TRBJ2-2 gives the full variable domain: GAGVSQSPSNKVTEKGKDVELRCDPISGHTALYWYRQSLGQGLEFLIYFQGNSAPDKSGLPSDRFSAERTGGSVSTLTIQRTQQEDSAVYLCASSPNRGPTGELFFGEGSRLTVL.

The table lists this clone with a few counts. The same CDR3 arises from other DNA sequences in this sample as well. The chain is built from TRBV11-2 and TRBJ1-1; D remains unclear. Germline CDR1 is SGHAT and CDR2 is FQNNGV. V dropped 2 bases and J dropped 0 bases, with 7 bases sitting between them. CDR3 length: 14 residues. CDR3 amino acids: CASSLSRLNTEAFF. The CDR3 bases are TGTGCCAGCAGCTTAAGCAGATTGAACACTGAAGCTTTCTTT.

The chain joins TRBV5-1 to TRBJ2-1; tentatively, D is TRBD2 (5 bases). The CDR3 covers 17 residues. Trimming removed 0 bases at V and 6 bases at J, with 19 bases between. Germline lookup yields CDR1 SGHRS and CDR2 YFSETQ. DNA for the CDR3: TGCGCCAGCAGCTTGGGGGCGTTGCGGGCGGCGGCCAATGAGCAGTTCTTC. Amino acids: CASSLGALRAAANEQFF.

V and J are TRBV28 and TRBJ1-5, with 7 bases matching TRBD1. Trimming removed 4 bases from V and 4 bases from J; junction bases left unmatched: 10. The CDR3 is 16 residues long. The V gene's germline CDR1 is MDHEN and CDR2 SYDVKM. Here the CDR3 reads CASSSSGTVANQPQHF. CDR3 bases: TGTGCCAGCAGTTCCTCCGGGACAGTAGCGAATCAGCCCCAGCATTTT.

J is TRBJ1-4 and V is TRBV9, with no clear D. The V gene lost 0 bases and the J gene lost 5 bases, with 8 bases spanning the gap. Germline loops: CDR1 SGDLS, CDR2 YYNGEE. This CDR3 contains 14 residues. CDR3 amino acids: CASSVEGTNEKLFF. The DNA for the CDR3 is TGTGCCAGCAGCGTAGAGGGTACCAATGAAAAACTGTTTTTT.

V is TRBV19 and J is TRBJ2-1; D is perhaps TRBD1 (6 bases). The CDR3 contains 16 residues. Germline-derived CDR1 and CDR2 are LNHDA and SQIVND (reference sequence). The V gene lost 3 bases and the J gene lost 5 bases, with 17 bases spanning the gap. In nucleotides, the CDR3 is TGTGCCAGTAGTATGTTGGGCAGGGGTAGCGACAATGAGCAGTTCTTC. Encoded protein: CASSMLGRGSDNEQFF. The full variable domain, rest sourced from reference TRBV19 and TRBJ2-1, is DGGITQSPKYLFRKEGQNVTLSCEQNLNHDAMYWYRQDPGQGLRLIYYSQIVNDFQKGDIAEGYSVSREKKESFPLTVTSAQKNPTAFYLCASSMLGRGSDNEQFFGPGTRLTVL.

The rearrangement uses TRBV5-4 and TRBJ2-3; 9 bases are shared with TRBD2. From germline, CDR1 is SGHNT and CDR2 YYREEE (reference sequence). This CDR3 has 18 residues. After removal of 0 bases from V and 4 bases from J, the junction contained 12 bases not matched to a gene. CDR3 loop: CASSLGARSGRWSDTQYF. CDR3 DNA: TGTGCCAGCAGCTTGGGGGCACGTAGCGGGAGATGGTCAGATACGCAGTATTTT.

This clone was counted ten times or more. The rearrangement joins TRBV5-6 to TRBJ1-1; 7 bases agree with TRBD1. Germline values: CDR1 SGHDT, CDR2 YYEEEE. The CDR3 runs to 17 residues. Trimming cost V 0 bases and J 1 base; bases outside gene matches: 9. CDR3 sequence (DNA): TGTGCCAGCAGCTTGGAGACAGGGAGAGGTTGGAACACTGAAGCTTTCTTT. Protein product: CASSLETGRGWNTEAFF.

V gene TRBV9 combines with J gene TRBJ2-1, with TRBD2 identical over 7 bases. J gave up 7 bases and V 4 bases, and 2 bases lay outside the gene matches. Germline assignment: CDR1 SGDLS and CDR2 YYNGEE. This CDR3 is 12 amino acids long. The CDR3 bases are TGTGCCAGCAGCCCACTAGCGAATGAGCAGTTCTTC. Amino acid sequence: CASSPLANEQFF.

As regards this clone: The same CDR3 also results from other DNA sequences found in this sample. The V and J genes are TRBV2 and TRBJ2-1, with D perhaps TRBD2 (5 bases). The germline gives CDR1 SNHLY, CDR2 FYNNEI. V gave up 6 bases and J gave up 0 bases, with 9 bases separating them. This CDR3 comprises 14 residues. CDR3 amino acids: CASRRENSYNEQFF. The CDR3 DNA reads as TGTGCCAGCAGGAGGGAGAACTCCTACAATGAGCAGTTCTTC. The full variable domain, in which reference TRBV2 and TRBJ2-1 provide the parts outside the CDR3, is EPEVTQTPSHQVTQMGQEVILRCVPISNHLYFYWYRQILGQKVEFLVSFYNNEISEKSEIFDDQFSVERPDGSNFTLKIRSTKLEDSAMYFCASRRENSYNEQFFGPGTRLTVL.

The sample holds one count of this clone. The sample has other DNA sequences that encode this CDR3 too. The chain combines TRBV29-1 with TRBJ2-6, with D unresolved. Trimming shortened V by 4 bases and J by 0 bases, and 4 bases separated the two germline ends. The CDR3 has 13 residues. Germline V gives CDR1 SQVTM, CDR2 ANQGSEA. CDR3 in amino acids: CSVGLSGANVLTF. The CDR3 coding sequence is TGCAGCGTTGGCCTCTCTGGGGCCAACGTCCTGACTTTC.

Written as DNA, the CDR3 is TGTGCCAGCAGCCTACGAGGGGGACTAGTTCTTACAGATACGCAGTATTTT. Protein product: CASSLRGGLVLTDTQYF. This sequence joins TRBV9 and TRBJ2-3, with 8 bases identical to TRBD2. V shed 4 bases and J 3 bases; nucleotides not matched to a gene: 13. CDR3 length equals 17 residues. The germline gives CDR1 SGDLS, CDR2 YYNGEE.

This clone was counted between two and nine times. CDR3 sequence reads: CASSAPGEVGKNIQYF. CDR3 nucleotide sequence: TGTGCCAGCAGTGCCCCAGGGGAGGTCGGCAAAAACATTCAGTACTTC. The chain uses TRBV25-1 and TRBJ2-4; possibly TRBD1 or TRBD2 for D (6 bases each). The V gene lost 4 bases and the J gene lost 3 bases, with 16 bases spanning the gap. CDR1 MGHDK and CDR2 SYGVNS come from the germline V gene. The CDR3 covers 16 residues.